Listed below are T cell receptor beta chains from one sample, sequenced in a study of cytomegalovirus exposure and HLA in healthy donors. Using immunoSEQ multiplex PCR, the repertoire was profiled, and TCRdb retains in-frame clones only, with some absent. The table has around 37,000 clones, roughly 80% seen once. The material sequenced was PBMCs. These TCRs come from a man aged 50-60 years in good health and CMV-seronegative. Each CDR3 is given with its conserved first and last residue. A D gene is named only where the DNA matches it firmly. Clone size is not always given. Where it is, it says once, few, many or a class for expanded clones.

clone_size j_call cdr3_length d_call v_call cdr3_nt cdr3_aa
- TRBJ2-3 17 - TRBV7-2 TGTGCCAGCAGCGCACTCCCACGAGCGGGTCGCACAGATACGCAGTATTTT CASSALPRAGRTDTQYF
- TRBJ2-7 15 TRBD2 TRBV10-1 TGCGCCAGCAGACAAGCGGGGGAGCCTTCCTACGAGCAGTACTTC CASRQAGEPSYEQYF
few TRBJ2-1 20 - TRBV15 TGTGCCACCAGCAGAGTGGGCGGGGCCCTTACGGTAGCGGCATACAATGAGCAGTTCTTC CATSRVGGALTVAAYNEQFF
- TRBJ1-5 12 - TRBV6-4 TGTGCCAGCATTGGGGGCCATCAGCCCCAGCATTTT CASIGGHQPQHF
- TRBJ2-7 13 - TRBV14 TGTGCCAGCAGCCAAGTACCCGGTTTCGAGCAGTACTTC CASSQVPGFEQYF
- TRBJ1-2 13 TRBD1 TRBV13 TGTGCCAGCAGGGAGACAGGGGTTGCCGGCTACACCTTC CASRETGVAGYTF
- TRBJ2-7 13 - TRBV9 TGTGCCAGCAGCGTAGGGCCGGGAAACGAGCAGTACTTC CASSVGPGNEQYF
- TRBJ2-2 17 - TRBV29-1 TGCAGCGTTGAGGTTCTCCAGACAGGCCTGAACACCGGGGAGCTGTTTTTT CSVEVLQTGLNTGELFF
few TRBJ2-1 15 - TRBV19 TGTGCCAGTAGTATGGAGGGCAGCACCTACAATGAGCAGTTCTTC CASSMEGSTYNEQFF
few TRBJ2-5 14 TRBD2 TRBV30 TGTGCCCAGAGTAGCGGGGGGGGGATAGAGACCCAGTACTTC CAQSSGGGIETQYF
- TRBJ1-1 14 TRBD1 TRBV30 TGTGCCTGGAGTTTTCCCGGGACAGGGGGCAAAGCTTTCTTT CAWSFPGTGGKAFF
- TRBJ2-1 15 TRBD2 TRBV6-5 TGTGCCAGCAGCCTAGCGGGGACCTACTACAATGAGCAGTTCTTC CASSLAGTYYNEQFF
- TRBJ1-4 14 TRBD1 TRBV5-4 TGTGCCAGCAGCTTGGACAGGGGGAATGAAAAACTGTTTTTT CASSLDRGNEKLFF
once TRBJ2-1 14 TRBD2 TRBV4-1 TGCGCCAGCAGCCAAGGCGGGAGGTACAATGAGCAGTTCTTC CASSQGGRYNEQFF
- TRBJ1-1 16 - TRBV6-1 TGTGCCAGCAGTGGAGATCGAGGACTCATGAACACTGAAGCTTTCTTT CASSGDRGLMNTEAFF
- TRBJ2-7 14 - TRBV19 TGTGCCAGTAGCGGAGGGGGGGGCAACAACGAGCAGTACTTC CASSGGGGNNEQYF
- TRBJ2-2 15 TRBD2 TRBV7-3 TGTGCCAGCAGAAGCGGGGGTTCGGGCACCGGGGAGCTGTTTTTT CASRSGGSGTGELFF
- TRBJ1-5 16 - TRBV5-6 TGTGCCAGCAGCCGGACAATAAGCATGGGCAATCAGCCCCAGCATTTT CASSRTISMGNQPQHF
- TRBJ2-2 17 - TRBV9 TGTGCCAGCAGCGTAGTAGCGGGACAGGGTTCGAAAGGGGAGCTGTTTTTT CASSVVAGQGSKGELFF
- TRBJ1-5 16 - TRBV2 TGTGCCAGCAGTGCCCGACAGCTGTATAGCAATCAGCCCCAGCATTTT CASSARQLYSNQPQHF
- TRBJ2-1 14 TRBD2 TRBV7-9 TGTTCCAGCAGCTTAACCGGGACTAGTAATGAGCAGTTCTTC CSSSLTGTSNEQFF
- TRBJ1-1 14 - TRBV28 TGTGCCAGCAGTTTAACAGCAGTGAACACTGAAGCTTTCTTT CASSLTAVNTEAFF
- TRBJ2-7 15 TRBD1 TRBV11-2 TGTGCCAGCAGCTTAGATGGCGGCAGGGGGAACGAGCAGTACTTC CASSLDGGRGNEQYF
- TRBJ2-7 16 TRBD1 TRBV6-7 TGTGCCGCCCTCCCCCCGAGGGGGCGTTCAACCTACGAGCAGTACTTC CAALPPRGRSTYEQYF
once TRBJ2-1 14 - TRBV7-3 TGTGCCAGCAGCGGCGCGGGTATATACAATGAGCAGTTCTTC CASSGAGIYNEQFF
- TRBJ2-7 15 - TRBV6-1 TGTGCCAGCAGTGAACTCCCTTACGGAGTCAACGAGCAGTACTTC CASSELPYGVNEQYF
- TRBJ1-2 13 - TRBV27 TGTGCCAGCAGTTTTAACCCGCGCTATGGCTACACCTTC CASSFNPRYGYTF
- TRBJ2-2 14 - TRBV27 TGTGCCAGCAGTTTACGTGCGGCGGGCGGGGAGCTGTTTTTT CASSLRAAGGELFF
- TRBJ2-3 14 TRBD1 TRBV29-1 TGCAGCCTAAAGGGACAGGGGGGCCCAGATACGCAGTATTTT CSLKGQGGPDTQYF
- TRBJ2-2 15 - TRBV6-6 TGTGCCAGCAGTGCGTTGGCGCGGGATTTCGGGGAGCTGTTTTTT CASSALARDFGELFF
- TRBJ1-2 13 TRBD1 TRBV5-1 TGCGCCAGCAGCTTGACAGGGGATTATGGCTACACCTTC CASSLTGDYGYTF
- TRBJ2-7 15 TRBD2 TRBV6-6 TGTGCCAGCAGACGAGGGAGGGCGAGCTCCTACGAGCAGTACTTC CASRRGRASSYEQYF